Listed below are T cell receptor beta chains from one sample, sequenced in a study of blood T cell repertoires in COVID-19. Profiling relied on immunoSEQ multiplex PCR, and the TCRdb table lists in-frame clones only, not all of them. The sample has approximately 100,000 clones; about 92% are singletons. The sequencing input was peripheral blood. The receptors originated from a woman of 80 years or more in a cohort sampled during active COVID-19. The CDR3 runs from the conserved cysteine through the conserved F or W. The D gene is left open where the match is weak. Not all rows give a size; the values are once, few, many and, for expanded clones, a class.

CDR3 length: 15
clone size: .
V gene: TRBV11-3
D gene: TRBD1
J gene: TRBJ2-7
CDR3 protein: CASSLFSAGGYEQYF
CDR3 DNA: TGTGCCAGCAGCTTATTCTCGGCAGGGGGCTACGAGCAGTACTTC

CDR3 length: 15
clone size: .
V gene: TRBV14
D gene: TRBD1
J gene: TRBJ1-1
CDR3 protein: CASSQVPQGRSEAFF
CDR3 DNA: TGTGCCAGCAGCCAGGTACCACAGGGGAGGTCTGAAGCTTTCTTT

CDR3 length: 16
clone size: .
V gene: TRBV2
D gene: TRBD2
J gene: TRBJ2-3
CDR3 protein: CASSYRGRAGTDTQYF
CDR3 DNA: TGTGCCAGCAGTTACCGCGGGAGGGCCGGCACAGATACGCAGTATTTT

CDR3 length: 14
clone size: once
V gene: TRBV5-1
D gene: .
J gene: TRBJ1-2
CDR3 protein: CASSLDQAYYGYTF
CDR3 DNA: TGCGCCAGCAGCTTGGATCAGGCTTACTATGGCTACACCTTC

CDR3 length: 14
clone size: .
V gene: TRBV29-1
D gene: .
J gene: TRBJ2-2
CDR3 protein: CSVVLGRNTGELFF
CDR3 DNA: TGCAGCGTTGTACTGGGGCGGAACACCGGGGAGCTGTTTTTT

CDR3 length: 13
clone size: .
V gene: TRBV6-5
D gene: .
J gene: TRBJ1-5
CDR3 protein: CASSLRQEQPQHF
CDR3 DNA: TGTGCCAGCAGCCTTAGACAGGAACAGCCCCAGCATTTT

CDR3 length: 15
clone size: .
V gene: TRBV19
D gene: TRBD1
J gene: TRBJ2-3
CDR3 protein: CASSYDGQGGDTQYF
CDR3 DNA: TGTGCCAGTAGTTACGACGGACAGGGGGGAGATACGCAGTATTTT

CDR3 length: 16
clone size: .
V gene: TRBV6-1
D gene: .
J gene: TRBJ1-5
CDR3 protein: CASSDLQTVSNQPQHF
CDR3 DNA: TGTGCCAGCAGTGACCTACAGACAGTTAGCAATCAGCCCCAGCATTTT

CDR3 length: 14
clone size: .
V gene: TRBV29-1
D gene: TRBD2
J gene: TRBJ2-2
CDR3 protein: CSVAQREVTGELFF
CDR3 DNA: TGCAGCGTTGCCCAGCGGGAGGTCACCGGGGAGCTGTTTTTT

CDR3 length: 16
clone size: few
V gene: TRBV29-1
D gene: TRBD2
J gene: TRBJ2-2
CDR3 protein: CSVRGLAGKDTGELFF
CDR3 DNA: TGCAGCGTGAGGGGACTAGCGGGCAAAGACACCGGGGAGCTGTTTTTT